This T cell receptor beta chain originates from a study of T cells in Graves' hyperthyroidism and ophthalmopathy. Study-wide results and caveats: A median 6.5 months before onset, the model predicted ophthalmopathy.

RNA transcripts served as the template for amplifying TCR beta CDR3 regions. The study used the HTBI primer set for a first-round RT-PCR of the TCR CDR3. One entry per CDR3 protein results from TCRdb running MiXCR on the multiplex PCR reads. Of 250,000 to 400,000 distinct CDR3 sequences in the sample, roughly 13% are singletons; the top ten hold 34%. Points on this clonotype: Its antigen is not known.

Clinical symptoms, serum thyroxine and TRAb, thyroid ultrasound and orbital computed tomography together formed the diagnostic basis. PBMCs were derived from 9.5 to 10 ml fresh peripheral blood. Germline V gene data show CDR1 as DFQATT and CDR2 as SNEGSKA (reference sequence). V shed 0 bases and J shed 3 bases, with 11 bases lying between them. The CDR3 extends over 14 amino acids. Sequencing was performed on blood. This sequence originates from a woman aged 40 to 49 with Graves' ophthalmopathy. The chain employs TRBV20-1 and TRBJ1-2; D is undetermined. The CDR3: CSARDTQSYYGYTF. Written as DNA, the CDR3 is TGCAGTGCTAGAGATACCCAGAGTTACTATGGCTACACCTTC.